A selection of T cell receptor beta chains follows, all from one sample in a study of OX40 agonist ivuxolimab in advanced cancers. Generated by immunoSEQ multiplex PCR, the TCRdb table keeps only in-frame clones and is missing some. The sample lists tens of thousands of clones; about 85% were seen once. The material sequenced was CD4+ or CD8+ T cells sorted from blood, taken in a trial of the OX40 agonist ivuxolimab. Receptors originate from an adult with an advanced solid tumor such as melanoma, head and neck, liver or kidney cancer. The CDR3 runs from the conserved cysteine through the conserved F or W. Each record gives: CDR3 length, J gene, V gene, D gene, clone size, CDR3 protein, CDR3 DNA. A D gene is named only where the DNA matches it firmly. The size entry is marked missing in some rows and otherwise reads once, few, many or a size class.

length: 17
J: TRBJ2-2
V: TRBV4-2
D: TRBD2
size: NA
CDR3: CASSQDPLAANTGELFF
DNA: TGTGCCAGCAGCCAAGATCCCCTAGCGGCGAACACCGGGGAGCTGTTTTTT

length: 13
J: TRBJ1-2
V: TRBV30
D: NA
size: NA
CDR3: CAWSVGLRGGYTF
DNA: TGTGCCTGGAGTGTGGGCCTCCGCGGTGGCTACACCTTC

length: 13
J: TRBJ2-5
V: TRBV14
D: NA
size: once
CDR3: CASRQAGQETQYF
DNA: TGTGCCAGCAGACAAGCCGGTCAAGAGACCCAGTACTTC

length: 13
J: TRBJ1-1
V: TRBV6-6
D: NA
size: NA
CDR3: CASSYSGYTEAFF
DNA: TGTGCCAGCAGTTACTCGGGATACACTGAAGCTTTCTTT

length: 13
J: TRBJ1-4
V: TRBV30
D: NA
size: NA
CDR3: CAWSRGDNEKLFF
DNA: TGTGCCTGGAGTCGAGGGGATAATGAAAAACTGTTTTTT

length: 14
J: TRBJ2-7
V: TRBV5-6
D: TRBD1
size: medium-sized
CDR3: CASSLGQGYYEQYF
DNA: TGTGCCAGCAGCCTGGGACAGGGATACTACGAGCAGTACTTC

length: 15
J: TRBJ1-4
V: TRBV27
D: TRBD1
size: NA
CDR3: CASSLRQGIKEKLFF
DNA: TGTGCCAGCAGCCTTCGACAGGGAATAAAAGAAAAACTGTTTTTT

length: 15
J: TRBJ2-1
V: TRBV11-3
D: NA
size: once
CDR3: CASRLLANSYNEQFF
DNA: TGTGCCAGCAGATTACTAGCTAACTCCTACAATGAGCAGTTCTTC

length: 13
J: TRBJ2-3
V: TRBV27
D: NA
size: NA
CDR3: CASSLSRADTQYF
DNA: TGTGCCAGCAGTTTATCGAGGGCAGATACGCAGTATTTT

length: 13
J: TRBJ2-2
V: TRBV14
D: NA
size: NA
CDR3: CASKTRTTGELFF
DNA: TGTGCCAGTAAGACTAGAACCACCGGGGAGCTGTTTTTT

length: 14
J: TRBJ1-4
V: TRBV4-1
D: NA
size: NA
CDR3: CASSQDQTNEKLFF
DNA: TGCGCCAGCAGCCAAGATCAGACTAATGAAAAACTGTTTTTT

length: 15
J: TRBJ2-5
V: TRBV28
D: NA
size: NA
CDR3: CASSFLGGLAETQYF
DNA: TGTGCCAGCAGTTTTCTCGGGGGGCTGGCAGAGACCCAGTACTTC

length: 16
J: TRBJ2-2
V: TRBV7-9
D: NA
size: NA
CDR3: CASSAPSGLNTGELFF
DNA: TGTGCCAGCAGCGCACCTTCCGGCCTGAACACCGGGGAGCTGTTTTTT

length: 14
J: TRBJ2-5
V: TRBV4-2
D: NA
size: NA
CDR3: CASSQDRAVETQYF
DNA: TGTGCCAGCAGCCAAGATCGGGCAGTGGAGACCCAGTACTTC

length: 13
J: TRBJ2-1
V: TRBV2
D: NA
size: NA
CDR3: CANKQWDRGEQFF
DNA: TGTGCCAACAAGCAGTGGGATCGTGGTGAGCAGTTCTTC

length: 15
J: TRBJ2-1
V: TRBV4-1
D: TRBD2
size: few
CDR3: CASSQDGTSGSKQFF
DNA: TGCGCCAGCAGCCAAGATGGAACTAGCGGGAGTAAGCAGTTCTTC